This T cell receptor (beta chain) was observed in a study of cytomegalovirus exposure and HLA in healthy donors. For the study at large: HLA-typed donors contributed 80 million or so unique TCRs, which were held in an early data release. Notes on the study in general: Presence/absence analyses rested on an assumption that sequencing depth was roughly uniform across donors. Analysis was carried out at a later point, and it linked a missense DCLRE1C variant to TCR beta V- and J-gene trimming.

CDR3 length: 15 amino acids. Germline CDR1 reads LNHDA; CDR2 reads SQIVND (reference sequence). Losses at the gene ends were 11 bases for V and 1 base for J; bases not matched to a gene: 10. This clone was seen more than once but under ten times. As yet, its antigen is unknown. Primers for the PCR totalled 60 Vbeta and 13 Jbeta. In the authors' workflow: Roughly 73 million unique TCR beta chains, roughly 11 million of them shared, were counted by a later analysis. The table came from immunoSEQ multiplex PCR; TCRdb's copy has only in-frame clones and leaves some out. For V, J and clone size, that table is used; D and trimming come from the DNA. The data contain about 170,000 clones, roughly 72% of them seen just once; the ten biggest clones take up roughly 2.1%.

The V gene is TRBV19, the J gene TRBJ1-1; 10 nucleotides agree with TRBD1. This TCR derives from a woman younger than 45 in good health and CMV-seropositive. The sample was PBMCs. The chain's CDR3 is CAASGDRGPNTEAFF. CDR3 bases: TGTGCCGCCTCCGGGGACAGGGGACCGAACACTGAAGCTTTCTTT.